The clone carrying this T cell receptor beta chain has a single count. Sequenced by immunoSEQ multiplex PCR; TCRdb stores in-frame clones only, minus some. The data contain hundreds of thousands of clones, approximately 96% of them singletons. The source of the sample is a study of shared clonotypes between healthy human individuals. Across the whole study: Aged between 18 and 49, the donors were a couple of women and a few men.

The CDR3 loop spans 16 amino acids. CDR1 is SGHNT and CDR2 is YYREEE in the germline V gene (reference sequence). V lost 0 bases to trimming and J lost 5 bases, with 17 bases between them. Selected positively for CCR7 and CD45RO-negative, naive CD8 cells excluded terminally differentiated effector memory CD45RA+ cells. The sequence was collected from a woman aged 30 to 39 in good health. The chain links TRBV5-4 to TRBJ2-5; D is unresolved. Input material: naive CD8+ T cells sorted from blood. CDR3 region: CASSLVGFKIDETQYF. The CDR3 DNA reads TGTGCCAGCAGCTTGGTAGGGTTTAAGATCGACGAGACCCAGTACTTC.